Listed here is a single T cell receptor beta chain. Other DNA sequences from this sample encode an identical CDR3 as well. Original methodology: Reference gene primer amplification yielded estimated nucleated cell counts. Sequencing was performed with immunoSEQ multiplex PCR; in TCRdb, only in-frame clones are kept and a portion is missing. V, J and clone size were drawn from that table, and D and trimming were deduced from the DNA. Counted here are a few hundred thousand clones, about 88% occurring once; the ten biggest clones make up 7.1%. Patients at the Seattle site were enrolled during active infection and followed longitudinally. J was trimmed by 6 bases and V by 3 bases; bases with no gene match: 5. The CDR3 sequence is 15 residues long. Germline CDR1 is MNHEY and CDR2 is SMNVEV (reference sequence). This entry comes from a study of blood T cell repertoires in COVID-19. At the level of the study: The United States, Italy and Spain provided the acute and convalescent COVID-19 samples. PBMCs, B-cell-depleted T cells, or T cells provided the cDNA or gDNA that made up the material.

The sequence derives from a woman aged 60-75 years with COVID-19, enrolled during active disease. J is TRBJ2-3 and V is TRBV27, with 11 bases that match TRBD2. The specimen was peripheral blood. CDR3 in amino acids: CASSFLAGGGDTQYF. The CDR3 DNA reads as TGTGCCAGCAGTTTTCTAGCGGGGGGCGGGGATACGCAGTATTTT.